This TCR beta chain was documented in a study of cytomegalovirus exposure and HLA in healthy donors. Study outcomes and limitations: The likely origin of a cluster of highly shared sequence variants was a sequencing artifact. Later analysis placed DRB1 highest and HLA-C lowest in TCR association rates, which differed by HLA locus. Roughly uniform depth of sequencing across donors was assumed in presence/absence analyses.

Germline CDR1 is SGHNT and CDR2 is YYREEE (reference sequence). This CDR3 contains 18 residues. J gave up 6 bases and V 4 bases, and 16 bases lay outside the gene matches. At collection, donors were nominally healthy, but unrecorded immune exposures were probable. Amplification used 60 Vbeta primers and 13 Jbeta primers. Profiled with immunoSEQ multiplex PCR; TCRdb holds only in-frame clones, not every one. Here the sample spans around 300,000 clones, around 66% being singletons. A remark on this clone: Its antigen is undetermined.

This sequence originates from a female donor in good health and CMV-seronegative. The sequenced material came from PBMCs. The rearrangement links TRBV5-4 to TRBJ2-7, with 13 bases identical to TRBD2. CDR3 loop: CASSPGTSGTLFSREQYF. The CDR3 coding sequence is TGTGCCAGCAGCCCGGGGACTAGCGGGACCCTCTTCTCTCGCGAGCAGTACTTC.